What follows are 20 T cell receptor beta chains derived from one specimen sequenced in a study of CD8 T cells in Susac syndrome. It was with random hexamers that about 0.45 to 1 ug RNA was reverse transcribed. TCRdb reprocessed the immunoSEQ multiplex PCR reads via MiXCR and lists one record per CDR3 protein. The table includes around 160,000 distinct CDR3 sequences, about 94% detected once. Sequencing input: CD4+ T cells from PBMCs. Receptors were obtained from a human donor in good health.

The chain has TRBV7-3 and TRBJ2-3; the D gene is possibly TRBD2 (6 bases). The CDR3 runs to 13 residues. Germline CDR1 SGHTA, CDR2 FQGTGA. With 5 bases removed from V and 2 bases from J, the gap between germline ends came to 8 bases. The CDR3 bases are TGTGCCAGCAGCCGGGGGATCACAGATACGCAGTATTTT. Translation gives CASSRGITDTQYF.

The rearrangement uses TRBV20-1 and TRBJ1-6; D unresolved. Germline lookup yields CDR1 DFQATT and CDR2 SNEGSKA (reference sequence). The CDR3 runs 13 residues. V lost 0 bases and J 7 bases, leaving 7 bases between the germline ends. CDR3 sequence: CSARDGPNSPLHF. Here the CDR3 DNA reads TGCAGTGCTAGAGACGGGCCCAATTCACCCCTCCACTTT.

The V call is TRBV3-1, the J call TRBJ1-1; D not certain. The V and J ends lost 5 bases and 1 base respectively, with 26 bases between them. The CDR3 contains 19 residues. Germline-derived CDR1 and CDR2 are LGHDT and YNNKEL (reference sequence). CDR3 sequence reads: CASSNETWFGLAENTEAFF. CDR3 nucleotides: TGTGCCAGCAGCAATGAGACTTGGTTTGGGCTAGCAGAGAACACTGAAGCTTTCTTT.

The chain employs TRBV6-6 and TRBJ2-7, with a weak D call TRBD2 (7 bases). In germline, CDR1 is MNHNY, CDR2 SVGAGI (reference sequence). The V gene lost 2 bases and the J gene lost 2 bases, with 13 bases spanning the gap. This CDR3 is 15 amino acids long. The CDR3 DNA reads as TGTGCCAGCAGTTACGGCGGGGGCCCCCCCTACGAGCAGTACTTC. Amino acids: CASSYGGGPPYEQYF.

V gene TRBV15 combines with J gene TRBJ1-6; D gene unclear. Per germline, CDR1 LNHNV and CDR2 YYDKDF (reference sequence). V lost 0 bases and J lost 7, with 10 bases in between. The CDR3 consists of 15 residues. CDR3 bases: TGTGCCACCAGCAGAGATCTCACCCAGAATTCACCCCTCCACTTT. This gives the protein CATSRDLTQNSPLHF.

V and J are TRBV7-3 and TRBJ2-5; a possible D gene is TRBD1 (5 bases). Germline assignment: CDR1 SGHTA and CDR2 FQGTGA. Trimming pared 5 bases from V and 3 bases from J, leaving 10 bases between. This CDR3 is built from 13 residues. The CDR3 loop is CASSGQNEETQYF. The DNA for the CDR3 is TGTGCCAGCAGCGGACAAAATGAAGAGACCCAGTACTTC.

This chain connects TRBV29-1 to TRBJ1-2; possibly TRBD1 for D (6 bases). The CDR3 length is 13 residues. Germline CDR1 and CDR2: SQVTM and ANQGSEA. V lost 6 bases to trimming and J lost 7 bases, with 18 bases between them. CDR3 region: CSVGKAGEIGYTF. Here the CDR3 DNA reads TGCAGCGTAGGAAAGGCAGGGGAGATTGGCTACACCTTC.

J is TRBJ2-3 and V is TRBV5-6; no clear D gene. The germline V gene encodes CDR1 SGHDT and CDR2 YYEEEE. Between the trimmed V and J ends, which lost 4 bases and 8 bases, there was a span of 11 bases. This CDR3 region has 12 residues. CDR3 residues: CASSASYATQYF. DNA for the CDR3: TGTGCCAGCAGCGCCTCGTATGCTACGCAGTATTTT.

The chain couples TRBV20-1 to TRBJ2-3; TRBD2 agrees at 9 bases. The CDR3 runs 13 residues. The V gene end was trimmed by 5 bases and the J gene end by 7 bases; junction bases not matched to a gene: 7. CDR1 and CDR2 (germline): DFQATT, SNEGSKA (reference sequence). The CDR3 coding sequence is TGCAGTGCTGGGAGCGGGGGGACCTATACGCAGTATTTT. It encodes CSAGSGGTYTQYF.

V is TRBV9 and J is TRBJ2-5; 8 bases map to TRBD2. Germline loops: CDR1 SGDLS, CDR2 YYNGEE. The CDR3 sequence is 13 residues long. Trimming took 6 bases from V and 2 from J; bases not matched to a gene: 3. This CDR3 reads CASIPSGQETQYF. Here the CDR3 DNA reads TGTGCCAGCATCCCTAGCGGGCAAGAGACCCAGTACTTC. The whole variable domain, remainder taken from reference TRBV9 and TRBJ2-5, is DSGVTQTPKHLITATGQRVTLRCSPRSGDLSVYWYQQSLDQGLQFLIQYYNGEERAKGNILERFSAQQFPDLHSELNLSSLELGDSALYFCASIPSGQETQYFGPGTRLLVL.

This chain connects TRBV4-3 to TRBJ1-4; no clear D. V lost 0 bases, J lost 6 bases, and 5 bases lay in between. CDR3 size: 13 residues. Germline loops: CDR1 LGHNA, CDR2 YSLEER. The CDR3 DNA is TGCGCCAGCAGCCAAGAGGCAGATGAAAAACTGTTTTTT. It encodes CASSQEADEKLFF.

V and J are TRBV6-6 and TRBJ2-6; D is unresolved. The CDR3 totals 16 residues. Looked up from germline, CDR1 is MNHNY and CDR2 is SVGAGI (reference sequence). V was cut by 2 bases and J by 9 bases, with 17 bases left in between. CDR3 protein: CASSYRPETVGNVLTF. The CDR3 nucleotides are TGTGCCAGCAGTTACCGGCCGGAGACCGTTGGCAACGTCCTGACTTTC.

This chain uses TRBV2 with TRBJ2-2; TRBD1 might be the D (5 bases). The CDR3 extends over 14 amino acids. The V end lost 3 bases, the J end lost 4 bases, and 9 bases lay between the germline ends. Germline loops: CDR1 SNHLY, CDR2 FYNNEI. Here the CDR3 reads CASSDLRGTGELFF. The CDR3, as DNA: TGTGCCAGCAGTGATTTAAGGGGCACCGGGGAGCTGTTTTTT.

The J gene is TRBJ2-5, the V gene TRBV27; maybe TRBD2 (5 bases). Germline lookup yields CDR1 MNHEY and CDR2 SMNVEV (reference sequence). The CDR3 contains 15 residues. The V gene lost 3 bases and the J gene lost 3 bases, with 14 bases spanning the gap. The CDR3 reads CASSLRGLGEETQYF. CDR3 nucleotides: TGTGCCAGCAGTTTGCGAGGGCTTGGGGAAGAGACCCAGTACTTC.

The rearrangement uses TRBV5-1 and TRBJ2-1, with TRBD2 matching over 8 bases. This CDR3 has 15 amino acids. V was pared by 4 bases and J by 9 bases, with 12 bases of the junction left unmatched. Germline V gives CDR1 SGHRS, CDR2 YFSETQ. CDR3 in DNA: TGCGCCAGCAGCCAGGAAGTCGGGGGGGCCAGTGAGCAGTTCTTC. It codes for CASSQEVGGASEQFF.

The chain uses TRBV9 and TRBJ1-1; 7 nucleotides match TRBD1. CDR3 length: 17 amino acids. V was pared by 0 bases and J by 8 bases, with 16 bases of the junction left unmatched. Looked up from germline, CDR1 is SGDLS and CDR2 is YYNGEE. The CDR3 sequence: CASSVGPIRDSREEAFF. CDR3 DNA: TGTGCCAGCAGCGTAGGACCTATCCGGGACAGTAGAGAAGAAGCTTTCTTT.

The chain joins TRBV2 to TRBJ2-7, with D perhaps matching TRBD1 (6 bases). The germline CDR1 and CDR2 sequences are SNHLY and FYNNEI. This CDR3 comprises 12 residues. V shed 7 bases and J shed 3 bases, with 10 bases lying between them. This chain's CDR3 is CASILGGYEQYF. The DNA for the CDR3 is TGTGCCAGCATTCTAGGGGGCTACGAGCAGTACTTC. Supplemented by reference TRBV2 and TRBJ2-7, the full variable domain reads EPEVTQTPSHQVTQMGQEVILRCVPISNHLYFYWYRQILGQKVEFLVSFYNNEISEKSEIFDDQFSVERPDGSNFTLKIRSTKLEDSAMYFCASILGGYEQYFGPGTRLTVT.

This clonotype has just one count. CDR3 sequence: CAWGRRNTEAFF. The CDR3 DNA reads TGTGCCTGGGGGCGTAGGAACACTGAAGCTTTCTTT. The chain couples TRBV30 to TRBJ1-1; D is unresolved. CDR1 is GTSNPN, CDR2 SVGIG, per germline (reference sequence). There are 12 residues in the CDR3. The V end was cut by 5 bases, the J end by 1 base, with 8 bases between. Supplemented by reference TRBV30 and TRBJ1-1, the full variable domain reads SQTIHQWPATLVQPVGSPLSLECTVEGTSNPNLYWYRQAAGRGLQLLFYSVGIGQISSEVPQNLSASRPQDRQFILSSKKLLLSDSGFYLCAWGRRNTEAFFGQGTRLTVV.

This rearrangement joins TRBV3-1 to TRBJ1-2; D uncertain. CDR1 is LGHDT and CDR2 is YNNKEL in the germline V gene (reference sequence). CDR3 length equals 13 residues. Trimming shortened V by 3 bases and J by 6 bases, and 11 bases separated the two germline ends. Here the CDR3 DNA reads TGTGCCAGCAGCCAGGCCTGGGTCGATGGCTACACCTTC. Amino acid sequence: CASSQAWVDGYTF.

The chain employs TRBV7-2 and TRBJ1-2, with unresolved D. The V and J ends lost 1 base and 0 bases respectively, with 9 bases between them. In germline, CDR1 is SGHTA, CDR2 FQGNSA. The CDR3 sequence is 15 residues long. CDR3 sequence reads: CASSLEAAANYGYTF. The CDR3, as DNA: TGTGCCAGCAGCTTAGAGGCGGCAGCTAACTATGGCTACACCTTC. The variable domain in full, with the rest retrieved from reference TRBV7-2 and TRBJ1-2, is GAGVSQSPSNKVTEKGKDVELRCDPISGHTALYWYRQSLGQGLEFLIYFQGNSAPDKSGLPSDRFSAERTGGSVSTLTIQRTQQEDSAVYLCASSLEAAANYGYTFGSGTRLTVV.